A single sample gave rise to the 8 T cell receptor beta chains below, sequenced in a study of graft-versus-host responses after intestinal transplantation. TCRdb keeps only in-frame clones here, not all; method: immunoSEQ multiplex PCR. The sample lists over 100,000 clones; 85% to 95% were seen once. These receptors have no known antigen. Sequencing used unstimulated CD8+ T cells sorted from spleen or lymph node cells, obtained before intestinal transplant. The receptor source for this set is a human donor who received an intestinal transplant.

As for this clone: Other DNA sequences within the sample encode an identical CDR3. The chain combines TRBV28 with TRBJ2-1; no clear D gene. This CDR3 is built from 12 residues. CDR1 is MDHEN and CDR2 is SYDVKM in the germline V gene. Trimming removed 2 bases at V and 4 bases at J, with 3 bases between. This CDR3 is CASSLAYNEQFF. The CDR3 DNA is TGTGCCAGCAGTTTAGCTTACAATGAGCAGTTCTTC.

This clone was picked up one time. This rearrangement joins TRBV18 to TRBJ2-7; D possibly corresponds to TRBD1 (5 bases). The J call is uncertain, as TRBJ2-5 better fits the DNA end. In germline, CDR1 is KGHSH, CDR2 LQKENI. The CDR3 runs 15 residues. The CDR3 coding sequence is TGTGCCAGCTCACCATTTGACAGAAACCAAGAGACCCAGTACTTC. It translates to CASSPFDRNQETQYF.

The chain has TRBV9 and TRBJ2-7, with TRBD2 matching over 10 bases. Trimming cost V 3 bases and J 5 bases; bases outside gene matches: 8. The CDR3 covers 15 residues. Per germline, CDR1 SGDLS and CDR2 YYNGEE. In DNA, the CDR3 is TGTGCCAGCAGCGGATCGCAGCGGGGGGGAAACGAGCAGTACTTC. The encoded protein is CASSGSQRGGNEQYF. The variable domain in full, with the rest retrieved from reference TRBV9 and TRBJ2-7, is DSGVTQTPKHLITATGQRVTLRCSPRSGDLSVYWYQQSLDQGLQFLIQYYNGEERAKGNILERFSAQQFPDLHSELNLSSLELGDSALYFCASSGSQRGGNEQYFGPGTRLTVT.

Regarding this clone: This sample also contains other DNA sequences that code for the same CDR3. The CDR3 DNA reads as TGTGCCAGTAGTATTGGGGGCAATGAGCAGTTCTTC. It specifies CASSIGGNEQFF. The V and J genes are TRBV19 and TRBJ2-1, with D perhaps matching TRBD1 or TRBD2 (5 bases each). Germline assignment: CDR1 LNHDA and CDR2 SQIVND (reference sequence). The CDR3 runs to 12 residues. The V and J ends lost 3 bases and 6 bases respectively, with 6 bases between them.

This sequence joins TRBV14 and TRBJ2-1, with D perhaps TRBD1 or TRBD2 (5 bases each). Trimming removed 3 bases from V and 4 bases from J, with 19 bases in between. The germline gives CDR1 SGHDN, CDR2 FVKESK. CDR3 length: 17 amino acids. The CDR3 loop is CASSHRFARGIYNEQFF. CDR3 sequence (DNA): TGTGCCAGCAGCCACAGATTCGCACGGGGCATATACAATGAGCAGTTCTTC.

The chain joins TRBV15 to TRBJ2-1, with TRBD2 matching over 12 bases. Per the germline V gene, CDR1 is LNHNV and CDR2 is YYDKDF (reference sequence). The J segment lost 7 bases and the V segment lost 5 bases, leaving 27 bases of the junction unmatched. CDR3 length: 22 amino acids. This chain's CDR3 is CATSGPRSSGRAGLVSLNEQFF. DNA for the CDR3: TGTGCCACCAGCGGCCCCCGGTCTAGCGGGAGGGCCGGTCTGGTATCGCTTAATGAGCAGTTCTTC.

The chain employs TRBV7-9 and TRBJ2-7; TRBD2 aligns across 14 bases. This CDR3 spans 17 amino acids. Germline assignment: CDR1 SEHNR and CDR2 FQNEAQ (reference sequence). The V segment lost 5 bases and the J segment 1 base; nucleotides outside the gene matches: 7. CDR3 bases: TGTGCCAGCAGCGCGGGGACTAGCGGGAGTTATTCCTACGAGCAGTACTTC. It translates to CASSAGTSGSYSYEQYF. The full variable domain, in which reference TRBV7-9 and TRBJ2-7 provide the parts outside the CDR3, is DTGVSQNPRHKITKRGQNVTFRCDPISEHNRLYWYRQTLGQGPEFLTYFQNEAQLEKSRLLSDRFSAERPKGSFSTLEIQRTEQGDSAMYLCASSAGTSGSYSYEQYFGPGTRLTVT.

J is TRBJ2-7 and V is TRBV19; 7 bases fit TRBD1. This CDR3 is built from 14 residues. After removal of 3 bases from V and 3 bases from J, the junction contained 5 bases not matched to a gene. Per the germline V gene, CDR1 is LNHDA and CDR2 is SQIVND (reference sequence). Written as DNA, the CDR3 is TGTGCCAGTAGTATGGGGGACAGCTTCTACGAGCAGTACTTC. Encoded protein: CASSMGDSFYEQYF. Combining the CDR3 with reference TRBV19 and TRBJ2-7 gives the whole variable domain DGGITQSPKYLFRKEGQNVTLSCEQNLNHDAMYWYRQDPGQGLRLIYYSQIVNDFQKGDIAEGYSVSREKKESFPLTVTSAQKNPTAFYLCASSMGDSFYEQYFGPGTRLTVT.